This is a list of T cell receptor beta chains from one sample in a study of blood T cell repertoires in COVID-19. The method was immunoSEQ multiplex PCR; TCRdb's version includes in-frame clones alone and lacks a portion of them. Found here are roughly 39,000 clones, 80% to 90% of them singletons; the top ten hold about 24%. The source material was peripheral blood. The source of these receptors is a man aged 45-60 years with active or convalescent COVID-19. CDR3s leave out the opening cysteine and the closing phenylalanine or tryptophan. The size of a clone is reported for some rows only, either as once, few or many, or as a class for expanded clones.

>TRBV11-3|.
ASSTGGRGEAF
>TRBV4-1|.
ASSQDRGSLADTQY
>TRBV19|.
ASSIMGALNNEQF
>TRBV5-5|.
ASMAMNTEAF
>TRBV29-1|.
SVGLEPYEQY
>TRBV6-1|.
ASSANYGPGQGGQY
>TRBV3-1/TRBV3-2|.
ASSPQGGTEAF
>TRBV19|.
ASITGTGLSQPQH
>TRBV12-3/TRBV12-4|.
ASSRGEKLF
>TRBV28|.
ASSLETGGLGTQY
>TRBV19|.
ASGQGRTGELF
>TRBV5-1|.
ASHPGQGYEQY
>TRBV3-1/TRBV3-2|few
ASRGDNNQPQH
>TRBV11-2|.
ASSLDRAYTQY
>TRBV7-9|.
ASSLETGGELF
>TRBV28|.
ASSLLRGYQPQH
>TRBV18|few
ASSPASGSRNEQF
>TRBV7-2|few
ASSSAGVDGYT
>TRBV7-7|.
ASSLGPKREGEQF
>TRBV6-5|.
ASSYRGGNQPQH
>TRBV28|.
ASTPLRGGKTEAF
>TRBV28|.
ASSSPSGGANEQF
>TRBV9|.
ASSVGGQGNTIY
>TRBV10-3|.
AIRGHKNQPQH
>TRBV12-3/TRBV12-4|.
ASRNSGGTEAF
>TRBV24-1|.
ATSPSGTGGYEQY
>TRBV2|.
ASMGSASTDTQY
>TRBV11-3|.
ASSPTTGTPGQDTQY
>TRBV5-6|once
ASSSWETDTQY